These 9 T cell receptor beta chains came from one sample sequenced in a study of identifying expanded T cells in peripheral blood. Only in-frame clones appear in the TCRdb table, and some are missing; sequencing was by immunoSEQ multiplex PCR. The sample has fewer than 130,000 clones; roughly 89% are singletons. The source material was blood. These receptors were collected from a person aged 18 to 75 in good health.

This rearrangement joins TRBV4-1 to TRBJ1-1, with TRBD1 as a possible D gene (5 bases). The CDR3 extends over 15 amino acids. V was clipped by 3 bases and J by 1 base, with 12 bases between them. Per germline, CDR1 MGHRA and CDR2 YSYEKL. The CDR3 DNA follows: TGCGCCAGCAGCCACCCCGGACACCGGAACACTGAAGCTTTCTTT. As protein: CASSHPGHRNTEAFF.

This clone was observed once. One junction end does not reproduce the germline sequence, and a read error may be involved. The CDR3 DNA sequence: TGTGCCAGCAGCCTCTCGACTAGCAAAGATACGCAGTATTTT. Its translation: CASSLSTSKDTQYF. This sequence joins TRBV2 and TRBJ2-3, with 7 bases fitting TRBD2. The CDR3 extends over 14 amino acids. Germline V gene lookup returns CDR1 SNHLY and CDR2 FYNNEI.

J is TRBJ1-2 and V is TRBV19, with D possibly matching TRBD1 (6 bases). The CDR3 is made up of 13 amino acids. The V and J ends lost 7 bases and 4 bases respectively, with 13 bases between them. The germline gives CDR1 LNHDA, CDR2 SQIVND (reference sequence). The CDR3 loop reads CASIGGGSYGYTF. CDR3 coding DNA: TGTGCCAGTATAGGGGGAGGCAGCTATGGCTACACCTTC.

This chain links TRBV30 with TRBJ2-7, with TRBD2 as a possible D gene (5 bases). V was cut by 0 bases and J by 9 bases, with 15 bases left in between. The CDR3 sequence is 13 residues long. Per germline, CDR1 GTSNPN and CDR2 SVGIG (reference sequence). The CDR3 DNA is TGTGCCTGGAGTGTACCCCCCGCGAGCGGGCAGTACTTC. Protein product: CAWSVPPASGQYF.

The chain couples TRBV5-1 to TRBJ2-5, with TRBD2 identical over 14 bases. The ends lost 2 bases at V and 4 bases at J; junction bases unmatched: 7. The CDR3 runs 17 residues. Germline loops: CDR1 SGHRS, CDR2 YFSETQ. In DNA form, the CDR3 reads TGCGCCAGCAGCTTAGGACTAGCGGGGGGTTCGGGAGAGACCCAGTACTTC. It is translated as CASSLGLAGGSGETQYF.

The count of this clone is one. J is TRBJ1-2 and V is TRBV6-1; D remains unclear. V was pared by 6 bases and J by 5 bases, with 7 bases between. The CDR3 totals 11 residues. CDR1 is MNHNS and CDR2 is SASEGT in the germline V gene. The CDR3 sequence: CASSSLYGYTF. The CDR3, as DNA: TGTGCCAGCAGCTCCCTATATGGCTACACCTTC.

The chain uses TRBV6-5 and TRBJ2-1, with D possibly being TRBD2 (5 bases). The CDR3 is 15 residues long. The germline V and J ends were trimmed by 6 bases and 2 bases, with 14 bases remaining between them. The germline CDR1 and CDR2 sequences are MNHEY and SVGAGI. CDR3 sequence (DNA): TGTGCCAGCAGGGCGAGGGTAGATGCCTACAATGAGCAGTTCTTC. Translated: CASRARVDAYNEQFF.

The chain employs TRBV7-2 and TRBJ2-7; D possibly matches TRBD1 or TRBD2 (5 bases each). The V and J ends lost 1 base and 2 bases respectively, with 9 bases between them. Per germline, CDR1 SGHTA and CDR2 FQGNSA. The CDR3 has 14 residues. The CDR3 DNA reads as TGTGCCAGCAGCTTAGGGGGGAAACCCTACGAGCAGTACTTC. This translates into CASSLGGKPYEQYF.

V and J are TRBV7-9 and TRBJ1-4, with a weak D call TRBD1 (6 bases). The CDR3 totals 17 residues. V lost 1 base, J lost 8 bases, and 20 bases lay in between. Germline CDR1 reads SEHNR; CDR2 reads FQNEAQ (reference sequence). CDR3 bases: TGTGCCAGCAGCTTAGTCTCTAGCGGCAGGGGTCAAGAAAAACTGTTTTTT. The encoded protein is CASSLVSSGRGQEKLFF.